Sequencing of this TCR beta chain was carried out in a study of neurological immune-mediated disorders. Notes on the study in general: HTLV-1-associated myelopathy displayed the greatest TCR clonal expansion, and multiple sclerosis exhibited the smallest, lower than that of healthy controls.

With 10-nucleotide random UMIs included, cDNA was synthesized by 5'RACE. Every sequencing run returned over 190 million TCR-beta sequences, which were derived from 15-18 subjects. TCRdb called the 5' RACE reads again in MiXCR, with one record for every CDR3 protein. The sample has just over 30,000 distinct CDR3 sequences, around 5.9% seen once. This clonotype appeared many times. Its specificity is unknown. This TCR was sampled from a woman between 50 and 59 years old in good health. The sample taken for sequencing was CD4+ T cells from blood.

This CDR3 is CASSGGLALYEQYF. DNA of the CDR3: TGTGCCAGCAGTGGGGGACTAGCCCTCTACGAGCAGTACTTC. The chain is built from TRBV28 and TRBJ2-7, with TRBD2 matching 9 bases. This CDR3 region has 14 residues. Looked up from germline, CDR1 is MDHEN and CDR2 is SYDVKM. The junction had 5 bases not matched to a gene; V was cut back by 5 bases and J by 3 bases.